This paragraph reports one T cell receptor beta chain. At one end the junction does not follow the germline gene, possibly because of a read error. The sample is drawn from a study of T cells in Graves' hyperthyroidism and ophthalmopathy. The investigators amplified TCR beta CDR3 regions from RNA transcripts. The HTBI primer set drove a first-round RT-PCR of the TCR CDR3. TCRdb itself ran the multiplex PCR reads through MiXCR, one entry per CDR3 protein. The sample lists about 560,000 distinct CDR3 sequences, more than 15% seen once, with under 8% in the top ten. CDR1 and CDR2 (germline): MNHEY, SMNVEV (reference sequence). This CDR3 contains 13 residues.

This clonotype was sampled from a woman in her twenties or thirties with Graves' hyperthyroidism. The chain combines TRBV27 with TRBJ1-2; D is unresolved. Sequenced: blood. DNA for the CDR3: TGTGCCAGCAGTTTCCGAGATAACCATGGCTACACCTTC. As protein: CASSFRDNHGYTF.